The sequence of this T cell receptor (beta chain) was determined in a study of cytomegalovirus exposure and HLA in healthy donors. Findings and caveats of the study: A later analysis found most CMV-associated TCR beta chains apparently HLA-restricted. In an earlier analysis, in some 500 donors, most V segments appeared productive either ~87% or ~30% of the time. As a later analysis showed, a missense DCLRE1C variant was linked to trimming of TCR beta V- and J-genes.

This clone was observed a single time. Its antigen is not known. Germline values: CDR1 MGHRA, CDR2 YSYEKL. V lost 2 bases and J 5 bases, leaving 18 bases between the germline ends. CDR3 length equals 16 residues. Amplification used 60 Vbeta primers and 13 Jbeta primers. Data came from immunoSEQ multiplex PCR; TCRdb stores just in-frame clones and leaves some out. Here the sample spans about 98,000 clones, roughly 81% being singletons. This TCR came from a man aged 40-50 years in good health and CMV-seronegative. Material: PBMCs. This chain joins TRBV4-1 and TRBJ2-5; D possibly corresponds to TRBD2 (6 bases). The CDR3 nucleotides read TGCGCCAGCAGCCAACAATCTACTAGCTTTCACGAGACCCAGTACTTC. Translating gives CASSQQSTSFHETQYF.